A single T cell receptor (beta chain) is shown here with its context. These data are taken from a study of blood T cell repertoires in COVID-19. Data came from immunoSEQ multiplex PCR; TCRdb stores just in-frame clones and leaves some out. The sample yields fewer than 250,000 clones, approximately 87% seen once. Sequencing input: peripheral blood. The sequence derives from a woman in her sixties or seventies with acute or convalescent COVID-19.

This chain's CDR3 is CASSWGLASYNEQFF. For the CDR3, the DNA is TGTGCCAGTAGTTGGGGACTAGCCTCCTACAATGAGCAGTTCTTC. The chain couples TRBV19 to TRBJ2-1, with 9 bases identical to TRBD2. The germline CDR1 and CDR2 sequences are LNHDA and SQIVND (reference sequence). This CDR3 region has 15 residues. J gave up 0 bases and V 5 bases, and 2 bases lay outside the gene matches.